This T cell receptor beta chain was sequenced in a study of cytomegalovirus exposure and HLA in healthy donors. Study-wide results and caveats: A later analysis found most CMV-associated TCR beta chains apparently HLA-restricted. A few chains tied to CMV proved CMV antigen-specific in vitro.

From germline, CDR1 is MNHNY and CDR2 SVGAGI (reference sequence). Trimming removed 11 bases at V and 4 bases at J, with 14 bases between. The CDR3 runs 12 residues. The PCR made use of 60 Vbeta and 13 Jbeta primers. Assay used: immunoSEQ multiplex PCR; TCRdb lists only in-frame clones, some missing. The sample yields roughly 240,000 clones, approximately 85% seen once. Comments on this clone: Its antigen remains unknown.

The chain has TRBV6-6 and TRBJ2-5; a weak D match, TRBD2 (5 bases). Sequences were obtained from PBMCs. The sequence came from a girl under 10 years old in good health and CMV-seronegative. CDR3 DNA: TGTGCCGGATCAACTAGTGGAGAGACCCAGTACTTC. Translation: CAGSTSGETQYF.